The source of this T cell receptor (beta chain) is a study of cytomegalovirus exposure and HLA in healthy donors. Broader study findings: Among the most significant clusters, several appeared linked to common viral pathogens in a later analysis. Cytomegalovirus association was listed for 164 TCR beta chains. The records held CMV serostatus as the only immune exposure information.

Both 60 Vbeta primers and 13 Jbeta primers went into the PCR. Clones were read by immunoSEQ multiplex PCR, and TCRdb kept only the in-frame ones, dropping some. Of 120,000 or so clones in the sample, around 82% were seen once. With respect to this clone: Antigen: not known.

The source is a woman between 35 and 50 years old in good health and CMV-seropositive. Sequencing was done on a sample of PBMCs.

This chain's CDR3 is CASSEVGLAVETQYF. CDR3 nucleotides: TGTGCCAGCAGTGAGGTCGGACTGGCGGTGGAGACCCAGTACTTC. V gene TRBV2 combines with J gene TRBJ2-5, with TRBD2 as a possible D gene (5 bases). CDR1 is SNHLY, CDR2 FYNNEI, per germline. The CDR3 is made up of 15 amino acids. Trimming removed 3 bases from V and 5 bases from J, with 16 bases in between.